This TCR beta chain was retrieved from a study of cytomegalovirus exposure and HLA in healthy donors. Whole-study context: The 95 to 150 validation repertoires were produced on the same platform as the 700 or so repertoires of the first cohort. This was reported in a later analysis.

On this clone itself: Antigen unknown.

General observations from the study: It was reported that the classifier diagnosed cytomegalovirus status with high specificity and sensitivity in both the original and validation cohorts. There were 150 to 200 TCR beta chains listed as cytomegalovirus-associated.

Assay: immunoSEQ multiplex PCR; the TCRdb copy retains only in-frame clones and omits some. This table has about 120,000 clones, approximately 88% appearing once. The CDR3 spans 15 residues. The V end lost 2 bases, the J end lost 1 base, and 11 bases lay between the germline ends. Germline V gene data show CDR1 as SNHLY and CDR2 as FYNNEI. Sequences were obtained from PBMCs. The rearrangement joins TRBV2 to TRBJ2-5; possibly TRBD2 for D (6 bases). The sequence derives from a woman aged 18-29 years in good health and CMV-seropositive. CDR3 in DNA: TGTGCCAGCAGTGAAATGGGACTGCTCCAAGAGACCCAGTACTTC. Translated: CASSEMGLLQETQYF.